This T cell receptor (beta chain) was sequenced in a study of vaccination and CD4 T cells after COVID-19. Germline V gene sequence: CDR1 MNHNS, CDR2 SASEGT. The V gene lost 7 bases and the J gene lost 0 bases, with 31 bases spanning the gap. The CDR3 covers 20 residues. Turning to this clonotype: Its cognate antigen is unknown.

Sequencing of cultured CD4+ T cell DNA used the Oncomine TCR Beta short-read assay. Investigators isolated genomic DNA from cultured CD4+ T cells. TCRdb recomputed calls from the PCR reads with MiXCR, one row per CDR3 protein. The table records about 21,000 distinct CDR3 sequences, 60% to 80% of them present only once. Treatment noted: roughly nine-day PBMC culture with coronavirus spike peptide pools or control peptides (ViraFEST assay). T cells were expanded with peptide pools, and expanded clonotypes were identified by TCR sequencing. The chain carries TRBV6-1 and TRBJ2-7; no reliable D call. Input material: CD4+ T cells from blood, cultured in vitro. The receptor comes from a human donor who had recovered from COVID-19. The CDR3 region is CASMSPLKPKDGRYSYEQYF. The DNA of the CDR3 is TGTGCCAGCATGTCCCCGCTTAAACCCAAAGACGGACGTTACTCCTACGAGCAGTACTTC.